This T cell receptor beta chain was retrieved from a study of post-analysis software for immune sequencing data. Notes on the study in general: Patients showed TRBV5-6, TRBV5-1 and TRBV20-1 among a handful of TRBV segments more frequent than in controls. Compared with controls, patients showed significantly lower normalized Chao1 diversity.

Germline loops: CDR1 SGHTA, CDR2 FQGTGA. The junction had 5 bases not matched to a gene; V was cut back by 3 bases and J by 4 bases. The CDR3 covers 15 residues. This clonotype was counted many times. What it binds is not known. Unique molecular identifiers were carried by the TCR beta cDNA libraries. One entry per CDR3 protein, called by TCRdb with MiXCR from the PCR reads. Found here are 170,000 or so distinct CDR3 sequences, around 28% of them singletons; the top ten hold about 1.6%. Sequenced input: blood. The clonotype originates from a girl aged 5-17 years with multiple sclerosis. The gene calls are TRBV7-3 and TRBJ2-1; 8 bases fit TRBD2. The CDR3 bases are TGTGCCAGCAGCTTTAGCGGGATGGGTTACAATGAGCAGTTCTTC. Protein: CASSFSGMGYNEQFF.